This TCR beta chain appears in the sequencing data of a study of blood T cell repertoires in COVID-19. The length of the CDR3 is 14 residues. The germline V gene encodes CDR1 LNHDA and CDR2 SQIVND (reference sequence). V dropped 6 bases and J dropped 1 base, with 10 bases sitting between them. Measured with immunoSEQ multiplex PCR; TCRdb has only the in-frame clones, and not every one. This sample carries around 300,000 clones, around 90% of them seen once, and the ten largest clones take 2% to 2.5%. The rearrangement links TRBV19 to TRBJ1-3, with a tentative D call TRBD1 (5 bases). The sequence was obtained from a woman aged 55-70 years in a cohort exposed to, infected with or recovered from COVID-19 (not recorded which). The sample consisted of PBMCs or T cells enriched from blood (not recorded which). The CDR3 here is CASRSDRSGNTIYF. CDR3 sequence (DNA): TGTGCCAGTAGATCCGACAGATCTGGAAACACCATATATTTT.